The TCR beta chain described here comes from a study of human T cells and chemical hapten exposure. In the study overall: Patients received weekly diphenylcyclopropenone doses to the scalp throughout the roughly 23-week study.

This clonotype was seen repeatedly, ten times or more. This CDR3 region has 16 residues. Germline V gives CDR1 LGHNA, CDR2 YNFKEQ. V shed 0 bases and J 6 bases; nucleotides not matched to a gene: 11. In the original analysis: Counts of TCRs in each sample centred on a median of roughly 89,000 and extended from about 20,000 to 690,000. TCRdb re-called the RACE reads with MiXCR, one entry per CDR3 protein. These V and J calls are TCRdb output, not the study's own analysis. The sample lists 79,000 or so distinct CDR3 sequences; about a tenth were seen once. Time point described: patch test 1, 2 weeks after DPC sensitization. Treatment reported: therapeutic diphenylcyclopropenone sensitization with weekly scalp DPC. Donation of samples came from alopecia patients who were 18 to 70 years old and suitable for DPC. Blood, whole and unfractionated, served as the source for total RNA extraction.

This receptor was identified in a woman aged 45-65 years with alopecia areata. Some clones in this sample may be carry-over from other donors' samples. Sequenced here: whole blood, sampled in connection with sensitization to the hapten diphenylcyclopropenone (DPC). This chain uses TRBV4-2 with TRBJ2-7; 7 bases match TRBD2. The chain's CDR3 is CASSQDGLAVIVEQYF. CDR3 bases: TGTGCCAGCAGCCAAGATGGGCTAGCGGTAATCGTCGAGCAGTACTTC.